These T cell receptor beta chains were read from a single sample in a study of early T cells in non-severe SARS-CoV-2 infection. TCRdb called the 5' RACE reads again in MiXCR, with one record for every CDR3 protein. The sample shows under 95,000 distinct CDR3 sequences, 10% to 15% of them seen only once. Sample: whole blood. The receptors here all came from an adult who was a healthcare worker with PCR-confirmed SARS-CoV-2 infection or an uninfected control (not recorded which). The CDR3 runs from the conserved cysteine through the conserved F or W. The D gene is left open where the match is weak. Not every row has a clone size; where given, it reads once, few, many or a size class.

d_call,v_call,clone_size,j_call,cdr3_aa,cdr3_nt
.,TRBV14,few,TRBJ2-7,CASSHRVAGVPYEQYF,TGTGCCAGCAGCCACCGGGTGGCAGGGGTCCCCTACGAGCAGTACTTC
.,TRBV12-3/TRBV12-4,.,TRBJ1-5,CASSSSGNQPQHF,TGTGCCAGCAGTTCCTCAGGGAATCAGCCCCAGCATTTT
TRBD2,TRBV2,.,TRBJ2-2,CATAGRGSGTGELFF,TGTGCCACCGCCGGGAGGGGGAGTGGCACCGGGGAGCTGTTTTTT
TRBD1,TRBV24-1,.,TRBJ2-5,CATSPGQGASETQYF,TGTGCCACCAGTCCTGGACAGGGGGCGTCAGAGACCCAGTACTTC
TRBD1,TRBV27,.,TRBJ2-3,CASSYGQGLTDTQYF,TGTGCCAGCAGTTACGGACAGGGGTTAACAGATACGCAGTATTTT
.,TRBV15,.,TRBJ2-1,CATSRVTSHNEQFF,TGTGCCACCAGCAGAGTAACTAGCCACAATGAGCAGTTCTTC
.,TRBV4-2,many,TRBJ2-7,CASSQDPGNREQYF,TGTGCCAGCAGCCAAGATCCGGGGAATCGGGAGCAGTACTTC
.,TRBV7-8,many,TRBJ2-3,CASSSVGLGSGTDTQYF,TGTGCCAGCAGCTCAGTGGGACTCGGCTCCGGCACAGATACGCAGTATTTT
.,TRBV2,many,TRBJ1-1,CASSERENLNTEAFF,TGTGCCAGCAGTGAACGGGAGAATTTGAACACTGAAGCTTTCTTT
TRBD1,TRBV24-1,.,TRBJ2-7,CATSDSRQGATYEQYF,TGTGCCACCAGTGATTCCCGTCAGGGGGCTACCTACGAGCAGTACTTC
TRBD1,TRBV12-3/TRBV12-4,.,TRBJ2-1,CASTRTGSYNEQFF,TGTGCCAGCACCCGGACAGGGTCCTACAATGAGCAGTTCTTC
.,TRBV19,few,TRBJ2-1,CASSGAGEQFF,TGTGCCAGTAGTGGGGCAGGGGAGCAGTTCTTC
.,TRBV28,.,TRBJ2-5,CASSPLRGIRQETQYF,TGTGCCAGCAGCCCGCTGAGGGGGATTCGGCAAGAGACCCAGTACTTC
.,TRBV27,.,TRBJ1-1,CASSPQGNGMNTEAFF,TGTGCCAGCAGTCCCCAGGGGAATGGGATGAACACTGAAGCTTTCTTT
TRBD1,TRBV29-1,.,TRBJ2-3,CSVDGTGGTDTQYF,TGCAGCGTTGATGGGACAGGGGGGACAGATACGCAGTATTTT
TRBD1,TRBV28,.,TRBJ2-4,CASTGQEGAKNIQYF,TGTGCCAGCACCGGACAGGAAGGGGCCAAAAACATTCAGTACTTC
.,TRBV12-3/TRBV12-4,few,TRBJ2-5,CASSLNRGTGVTQYF,TGTGCCAGCAGTTTAAATCGCGGGACGGGAGTGACCCAGTACTTC
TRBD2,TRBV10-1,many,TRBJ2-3,CASSEIGLAGVQQDTQYF,TGCGCCAGCAGTGAAATTGGACTAGCGGGAGTCCAACAAGATACGCAGTATTTT
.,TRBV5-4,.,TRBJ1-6,CASSLLQGASPLHF,TGTGCCAGCAGCTTACTACAGGGCGCCTCACCCCTCCACTTT
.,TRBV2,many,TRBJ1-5,CASRQGWSQPQHF,TGTGCCAGCCGGCAGGGGTGGTCTCAGCCCCAGCATTTT
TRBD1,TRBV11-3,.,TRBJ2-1,CASSSDRAEQFF,TGTGCCAGCAGCTCCGACAGGGCTGAGCAGTTCTTC
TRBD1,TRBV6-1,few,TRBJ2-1,CASSRQGVSYNEQFF,TGTGCCAGCAGTAGACAGGGGGTCTCCTACAATGAGCAGTTCTTC
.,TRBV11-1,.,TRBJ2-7,CASSLAGQQAYEQYF,TGTGCCAGCAGCTTGGCGGGCCAGCAAGCCTACGAGCAGTACTTC
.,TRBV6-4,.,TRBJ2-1,CASSDSRGSYNEQFF,TGTGCCAGCAGTGACTCGAGAGGCTCCTACAATGAGCAGTTCTTC
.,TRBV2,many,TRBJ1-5,CASSPQSLSNQPQHF,TGTGCCAGCAGTCCCCAATCGCTGAGCAATCAGCCCCAGCATTTT
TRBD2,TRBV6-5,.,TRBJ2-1,CASSYSGLNNEQFF,TGTGCCAGCAGTTACTCGGGACTAAACAATGAGCAGTTCTTC
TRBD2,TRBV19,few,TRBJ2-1,CASSKTSGSSYNEQFF,TGTGCCAGTAGCAAAACTAGCGGGAGCTCCTACAATGAGCAGTTCTTC
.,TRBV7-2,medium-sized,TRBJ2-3,CASSYRGITDTQYF,TGTGCCAGCAGCTACCGGGGGATCACAGATACGCAGTATTTT
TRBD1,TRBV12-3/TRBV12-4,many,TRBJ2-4,CASSYAGTEFSIQYF,TGTGCCAGCAGCTATGCCGGGACAGAATTCAGCATTCAGTACTTC
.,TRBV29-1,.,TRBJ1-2,CSVDDRIYGYTF,TGCAGCGTCGATGACAGAATCTATGGCTACACCTTC
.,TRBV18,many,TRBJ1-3,CASSPAAGGNTIYF,TGTGCCAGCTCACCCGCCGCAGGGGGAAACACCATATATTTT
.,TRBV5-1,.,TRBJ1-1,CASSLLGVEEAEAFF,TGCGCCAGCAGCTTGTTAGGGGTGGAGGAAGCTGAAGCTTTCTTT
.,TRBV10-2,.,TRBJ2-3,CASSEDLYTQYF,TGCGCCAGCAGTGAGGACTTATATACGCAGTATTTT